Listed here are 30 T cell receptor beta chains from one sample, sequenced in a study of control samples from healthy donors and cancer patients. TCRdb's copy holds only in-frame clones and misses some; the assay was immunoSEQ multiplex PCR. Of some 90,000 clones listed, roughly nine tenths were seen once; the top ten hold roughly 0.9%. Specimen: blood. These receptors were obtained from a woman aged 25-40 years in good health.

V usage is TRBV18 and J usage is TRBJ2-7; D gene unclear. The CDR3 loop spans 13 amino acids. V dropped 0 bases and J dropped 1 base, with 4 bases sitting between them. Germline CDR1 and CDR2: KGHSH and LQKENI. CDR3 sequence: CASSPPESYEQYF. The CDR3 region has the DNA TGTGCCAGCTCACCACCAGAGTCCTACGAGCAGTACTTC. Combining the CDR3 with reference TRBV18 and TRBJ2-7 gives the whole variable domain NAGVMQNPRHLVRRRGQEARLRCSPMKGHSHVYWYRQLPEEGLKFMVYLQKENIIDESGMPKERFSAEFPKEGPSILRIQQVVRGDSAAYFCASSPPESYEQYFGPGTRLTVT.

The chain recombines TRBV27 with TRBJ2-7; TRBD1 agrees at 9 bases. The CDR3 runs 14 residues. J was trimmed by 1 base and V by 7 bases; bases with no gene match: 5. Germline V gene data show CDR1 as MNHEY and CDR2 as SMNVEV (reference sequence). CDR3 DNA sequence: TGTGCCAGCACCAAAGGACAGGGGTCCTACGAGCAGTACTTC. This encodes CASTKGQGSYEQYF.

V gene TRBV3-1 (or the pseudogene TRBV3-2) combines with J gene TRBJ1-2; D gene unclear. Between the trimmed V and J ends, which lost 4 bases and 4 bases, there was a span of 16 bases. The length of the CDR3 is 15 residues. The germline V gene encodes CDR1 LGHDT and CDR2 YNNKEL (reference sequence). DNA of the CDR3: TGTGCCAGCAGCCCGAGCGTGGGGTCCTTCTATGGCTACACCTTC. This encodes CASSPSVGSFYGYTF.

This chain joins TRBV11-2 and TRBJ1-4; 8 bases map to TRBD1. Germline-derived CDR1 and CDR2 are SGHAT and FQNNGV. CDR3 length: 15 amino acids. V was pared by 4 bases and J by 3 bases, with 4 bases of the junction left unmatched. This CDR3 is CASSSTGGPNEKLFF. CDR3 nucleotides: TGTGCCAGCAGCTCTACAGGGGGACCTAATGAAAAACTGTTTTTT.

The J gene is TRBJ2-3, the V gene TRBV24-1; 10 bases are shared with TRBD1. The V segment lost 3 bases and the J segment 5 bases; nucleotides outside the gene matches: 4. Germline-derived CDR1 and CDR2 are KGHDR and SFDVKD. The CDR3 extends over 15 amino acids. The DNA of the CDR3 is TGTGCCACCAGTGATCGGACAGGGGGAGTAGATACGCAGTATTTT. Its translation: CATSDRTGGVDTQYF.

The V call is TRBV4-1, the J call TRBJ1-2, with D possibly being TRBD1 (5 bases). V dropped 1 base and J dropped 0 bases, with 9 bases sitting between them. Germline values: CDR1 MGHRA, CDR2 YSYEKL. This CDR3 is built from 15 residues. The CDR3 here is CASSQVGTTNYGYTF. The CDR3 DNA reads TGCGCCAGCAGCCAAGTGGGGACCACTAACTATGGCTACACCTTC.

The rearrangement links TRBV29-1 to TRBJ1-2, with D perhaps matching TRBD1 (6 bases). The CDR3 sequence is 13 residues long. The V and J ends lost 8 bases and 4 bases respectively, with 17 bases between them. The germline V gene has CDR1 SQVTM and CDR2 ANQGSEA. This CDR3 reads CSTTDSFGYGYTF. The CDR3 DNA is TGCAGCACTACGGACAGCTTTGGCTATGGCTACACCTTC.

J is TRBJ1-1 and V is TRBV11-3, with D unclear. Per germline, CDR1 SGHNT and CDR2 YENEEA. V lost 4 bases to trimming and J lost 0 bases, with 27 bases between them. CDR3 length: 20 residues. The CDR3 loop is CASSSIGASNHDFMNTEAFF. As DNA, the CDR3 is TGTGCCAGCAGCTCGATCGGCGCCAGTAATCACGATTTCATGAACACTGAAGCTTTCTTT. The entire variable domain, with the rest obtained from reference TRBV11-3 and TRBJ1-1, is as follows: EAGVVQSPRYKIIEKKQPVAFWCNPISGHNTLYWYLQNLGQGPELLIRYENEEAVDDSQLPKDRFSAERLKGVDSTLKIQPAELGDSAVYLCASSSIGASNHDFMNTEAFFGQGTRLTVV.

V usage is TRBV3-1 (or the pseudogene TRBV3-2) and J usage is TRBJ2-7, with D maybe TRBD2 (6 bases). Trimming removed 1 base from V and 6 bases from J, with 10 bases in between. The germline V gene encodes CDR1 LGHDT and CDR2 YNNKEL (reference sequence). The CDR3 contains 13 residues. The chain's CDR3 is CASSQVRELEQYF. CDR3 DNA sequence: TGTGCCAGCAGCCAAGTCCGGGAGCTCGAGCAGTACTTC.

The chain uses TRBV5-1 and TRBJ2-3; TRBD2 matches at 13 bases. Germline CDR1 SGHRS, CDR2 YFSETQ. The CDR3 covers 18 residues. J lost 0 bases, V lost 2 bases, and 6 bases had no gene match. CDR3 loop: CASSFGLAGETSTDTQYF. The CDR3 coding sequence is TGCGCCAGCAGCTTCGGACTAGCGGGAGAGACGAGCACAGATACGCAGTATTTT. Full variable domain (rest looked up from reference TRBV5-1 and TRBJ2-3): KAGVTQTPRYLIKTRGQQVTLSCSPISGHRSVSWYQQTPGQGLQFLFEYFSETQRNKGNFPGRFSGRQFSNSRSEMNVSTLELGDSALYLCASSFGLAGETSTDTQYFGPGTRLTVL.

This chain joins TRBV30 and TRBJ1-5; 8 nucleotides agree with TRBD1. CDR1 is GTSNPN, CDR2 SVGIG, per germline (reference sequence). V was pared by 1 base and J by 7 bases, with 9 bases of the junction left unmatched. The CDR3 extends over 15 amino acids. The CDR3 region has the DNA TGTGCCTGGAGTGATGGACAGGGAGGATGGCAGCCCCAGCATTTT. Translation gives CAWSDGQGGWQPQHF.

The chain uses TRBV5-1 and TRBJ1-1; D might be TRBD1 (5 bases). With 0 bases removed from V and 1 base from J, the gap between germline ends came to 13 bases. The CDR3 is 16 residues long. Germline V lookup: CDR1 SGHRS, CDR2 YFSETQ. CDR3 sequence: CASSLVSGTGNTEAFF. The CDR3 nucleotides are TGCGCCAGCAGCTTGGTCTCCGGGACCGGGAACACTGAAGCTTTCTTT.

The chain has TRBV30 and TRBJ2-1; unclear D gene. Per germline, CDR1 GTSNPN and CDR2 SVGIG (reference sequence). Between the trimmed V and J ends, which lost 0 bases and 2 bases, there was a span of 8 bases. The length of the CDR3 is 14 residues. The CDR3 reads CAWSVAEPYNEQFF. CDR3 sequence (DNA): TGTGCCTGGAGTGTGGCGGAACCCTACAATGAGCAGTTCTTC.

This chain links TRBV19 with TRBJ2-1, with a possible D match to TRBD1 (7 bases). This CDR3 is 17 amino acids long. Germline V CDR1 and CDR2: LNHDA, SQIVND (reference sequence). The V end lost 4 bases, the J end lost 1 base, and 17 bases lay between the germline ends. This CDR3 reads CASSSPAGQISYNEQFF. The CDR3 DNA reads TGTGCCAGTAGTAGCCCGGCGGGACAGATTTCCTACAATGAGCAGTTCTTC. Based on the CDR3 plus reference TRBV19 and TRBJ2-1, the full variable domain is DGGITQSPKYLFRKEGQNVTLSCEQNLNHDAMYWYRQDPGQGLRLIYYSQIVNDFQKGDIAEGYSVSREKKESFPLTVTSAQKNPTAFYLCASSSPAGQISYNEQFFGPGTRLTVL.

The rearrangement links TRBV5-1 to TRBJ2-3, with 7 nucleotides matching TRBD2. Germline V gene lookup returns CDR1 SGHRS and CDR2 YFSETQ. The J segment lost 5 bases and the V segment lost 0 bases, leaving 6 bases of the junction unmatched. The CDR3 totals 15 residues. The CDR3 sequence is CASSLGASSGDTQYF. CDR3 in DNA: TGCGCCAGCAGCTTGGGGGCCTCTAGCGGAGATACGCAGTATTTT.

The chain links TRBV19 to TRBJ2-3; tentatively, D is TRBD2 (6 bases). Germline V gene data show CDR1 as LNHDA and CDR2 as SQIVND (reference sequence). CDR3 length: 13 amino acids. The V gene lost 7 bases and the J gene lost 0 bases, with 8 bases spanning the gap. CDR3 region: CASKEGSTDTQYF. The CDR3, as DNA: TGTGCCAGTAAGGAGGGGAGCACAGATACGCAGTATTTT.

The V call is TRBV7-6, the J call TRBJ1-6; D remains unclear. The CDR3 length is 17 residues. Trimming cost V 5 bases and J 2 bases, with 16 bases left between them. Germline assignment: CDR1 SGHVS and CDR2 FNYEAQ. The chain's CDR3 is CASSPRSAGPYNSPLHF. The CDR3 nucleotides read TGTGCCAGCAGCCCGAGGTCCGCCGGCCCCTATAATTCACCCCTCCACTTT.

The rearrangement joins TRBV18 to TRBJ2-5; D possibly uses TRBD1 or TRBD2 (5 bases each). Per the germline V gene, CDR1 is KGHSH and CDR2 is LQKENI. V lost 6 bases and J lost 5, with 13 bases in between. CDR3 length equals 13 residues. Here the CDR3 reads CASSLGTSETQYF. DNA of the CDR3: TGTGCCAGCTCCCTCGGGACCTCCGAGACCCAGTACTTC. Looking up the rest from reference TRBV18 and TRBJ2-5 gives the full variable domain: NAGVMQNPRHLVRRRGQEARLRCSPMKGHSHVYWYRQLPEEGLKFMVYLQKENIIDESGMPKERFSAEFPKEGPSILRIQQVVRGDSAAYFCASSLGTSETQYFGPGTRLLVL.

The CDR3 region has the DNA TGTGCCAGCAGCGGACAGGGACAGGGATCGGGCAATGAGCAGTTCTTC. The encoded protein is CASSGQGQGSGNEQFF. The rearrangement uses TRBV9 and TRBJ2-1; 9 nucleotides agree with TRBD1. The CDR3 covers 16 residues. Germline V lookup: CDR1 SGDLS, CDR2 YYNGEE. Unmatched junction bases numbered 10, after V lost 3 bases and J lost 6 bases.

The chain carries TRBV12-5 and TRBJ1-3; D unresolved. The CDR3 is 15 residues long. V lost 8 bases and J 0 bases, leaving 14 bases between the germline ends. Germline CDR1 is LGHNT and CDR2 is FRNRAP. The CDR3: CASSPEPTSGNTIYF. The CDR3 DNA sequence: TGTGCTAGTTCCCCCGAACCGACCTCTGGAAACACCATATATTTT.

The J gene is TRBJ2-7, the V gene TRBV28; D may be TRBD1 (5 bases). The ends were cut back, 7 bases at V and 0 bases at J, with 16 bases in the middle. The CDR3 consists of 15 residues. Germline V lookup: CDR1 MDHEN, CDR2 SYDVKM. The CDR3: CASTEDSASSYEQYF. CDR3 in DNA: TGTGCCAGCACCGAAGACAGCGCGAGCTCCTACGAGCAGTACTTC.

The rearrangement joins TRBV2 to TRBJ2-3, with D perhaps matching TRBD2 (6 bases). Germline V lookup: CDR1 SNHLY, CDR2 FYNNEI. The V end lost 4 bases, the J end lost 0 bases, and 11 bases lay between the germline ends. The CDR3 is 15 amino acids. The CDR3 DNA reads TGTGCCAGCAGTGTGGCGGGGCTTAGCACAGATACGCAGTATTTT. It encodes CASSVAGLSTDTQYF.

The chain couples TRBV19 to TRBJ2-3; the D gene is possibly TRBD2 (6 bases). V lost 8 bases and J 1 base, leaving 19 bases between the germline ends. CDR1 LNHDA and CDR2 SQIVND come from the germline V gene (reference sequence). The CDR3 totals 16 residues. The CDR3 nucleotides are TGTGCCAGTTTCCCTCAGGGCGGGAAAGGCACAGATACGCAGTATTTT. Translated: CASFPQGGKGTDTQYF.

The chain is built from TRBV5-5 and TRBJ1-6; D might be TRBD1 (6 bases). The CDR3 runs 15 residues. V was clipped by 0 bases and J by 8 bases, with 12 bases between them. Germline CDR1 SGHKS, CDR2 YYEKEE (reference sequence). CDR3 residues: CASSLEGGEYSPLHF. The CDR3 DNA is TGTGCCAGCAGCTTGGAGGGGGGGGAATATTCACCCCTCCACTTT.

V and J are TRBV5-1 and TRBJ1-2; 7 nucleotides line up with TRBD1. The CDR3 extends over 13 amino acids. Germline V CDR1 and CDR2: SGHRS, YFSETQ. V shed 2 bases and J 3 bases; nucleotides not matched to a gene: 1. The CDR3 DNA reads TGCGCCAGCAGCTTAGACAGGGACTATGGCTACACCTTC. Its translation: CASSLDRDYGYTF. The full variable domain, completed using reference TRBV5-1 and TRBJ1-2, is KAGVTQTPRYLIKTRGQQVTLSCSPISGHRSVSWYQQTPGQGLQFLFEYFSETQRNKGNFPGRFSGRQFSNSRSEMNVSTLELGDSALYLCASSLDRDYGYTFGSGTRLTVV.

The V call is TRBV9, the J call TRBJ2-3; D is uncertain. Germline V CDR1 and CDR2: SGDLS, YYNGEE. This CDR3 comprises 13 residues. V was clipped by 0 bases and J by 4 bases, with 6 bases between them. The CDR3 coding sequence is TGTGCCAGCAGCGTAGGCTCCCCAGATACGCAGTATTTT. This translates into CASSVGSPDTQYF.

This clone was found once. The chain uses TRBV5-6 and TRBJ1-1; no definite D call. From germline, CDR1 is SGHDT and CDR2 YYEEEE. V lost 3 bases and J lost 5, with 11 bases in between. This CDR3 region has 13 residues. This CDR3 is CASSYMGSTEAFF. CDR3 nucleotide sequence: TGTGCCAGCAGCTATATGGGAAGTACTGAAGCTTTCTTT. The variable domain in full, completed from reference TRBV5-6 and TRBJ1-1, reads DAGVTQSPTHLIKTRGQQVTLRCSPKSGHDTVSWYQQALGQGPQFIFQYYEEEERQRGNFPDRFSGHQFPNYSSELNVNALLLGDSALYLCASSYMGSTEAFFGQGTRLTVV.

The chain is built from TRBV6-5 and TRBJ2-7, with TRBD1 as a possible D gene (5 bases). This CDR3 spans 13 amino acids. Germline V gene sequence: CDR1 MNHEY, CDR2 SVGAGI. With 6 bases removed from V and 1 base from J, the gap between germline ends came to 10 bases. The CDR3 loop reads CASRHRRSYEQYF. DNA of the CDR3: TGTGCCAGCAGACACAGGCGTTCCTACGAGCAGTACTTC.

V is TRBV29-1 and J is TRBJ2-7; TRBD1 matches at 11 bases. Germline CDR1 and CDR2: SQVTM and ANQGSEA. The V and J ends lost 6 bases and 3 bases, in that order; junction bases with no gene match: 10. The CDR3 is 15 amino acids. The CDR3 sequence is CSVPAGQGGLYEQYF. The CDR3 coding sequence is TGCAGCGTACCCGCGGGACAGGGGGGGCTCTACGAGCAGTACTTC.

V is TRBV30 and J is TRBJ1-2; D uncertain. Trimming removed 4 bases from V and 4 bases from J, with 16 bases in between. CDR1 and CDR2 (germline): GTSNPN, SVGIG (reference sequence). The CDR3 covers 14 residues. Written as DNA, the CDR3 is TGTGCCTGGACACCTCGGCACGGACGCTATGGCTACACCTTC. It encodes CAWTPRHGRYGYTF. Variable domain in full (rest from reference TRBV30 and TRBJ1-2): SQTIHQWPATLVQPVGSPLSLECTVEGTSNPNLYWYRQAAGRGLQLLFYSVGIGQISSEVPQNLSASRPQDRQFILSSKKLLLSDSGFYLCAWTPRHGRYGYTFGSGTRLTVV.